The 3 T cell receptor beta chains in this list originate from one sample, sequenced in a study of Graves' ophthalmopathy and Graves' hyperthyroidism. RNA transcripts provided the template for amplifying TCR beta CDR3 regions. In the first round, RT-PCR was carried out with HTBI primers, and a multiplex PCR formed the second round. TCRdb reprocessed the multiplex PCR reads with MiXCR, giving one entry per CDR3 protein. The table has hundreds of thousands of distinct CDR3 sequences, 35% to 45% seen once; the top ten hold more than 2.5%. Input material: peripheral blood. All receptors derive from an adult man with Graves' ophthalmopathy.

This clonotype has only a few counts. The rearrangement joins TRBV3-1 to TRBJ1-1; D not resolved. Germline V lookup: CDR1 LGHDT, CDR2 YNNKEL (reference sequence). The germline V and J ends were trimmed by 3 bases and 7 bases, with 6 bases remaining between them. This CDR3 contains 11 residues. CDR3 sequence reads: CASSHLDEAFF. DNA for the CDR3: TGTGCCAGCAGCCATTTGGATGAAGCTTTCTTT. Supplemented by reference TRBV3-1 and TRBJ1-1, the full variable domain reads DTAVSQTPKYLVTQMGNDKSIKCEQNLGHDTMYWYKQDSKKFLKIMFSYNNKELIINETVPNRFSPKSPDKAHLNLHINSLELGDSAVYFCASSHLDEAFFGQGTRLTVV.

The chain carries TRBV7-9 and TRBJ1-1, with D possibly being TRBD1 (5 bases). V was trimmed by 3 bases and J by 7 bases, leaving 15 bases between them. Germline lookup yields CDR1 SEHNR and CDR2 FQNEAQ (reference sequence). CDR3 size: 14 residues. The CDR3 DNA follows: TGTGCCAGCAGCTTGGATAGCGGGACCGGTGAAGCTTTCTTT. Translation: CASSLDSGTGEAFF.

The J gene is TRBJ2-7, the V gene TRBV5-1, with 7 bases aligning to TRBD2. CDR3 size: 14 residues. Germline lookup yields CDR1 SGHRS and CDR2 YFSETQ. The J segment lost 0 bases and the V segment lost 7 bases, leaving 7 bases of the junction unmatched. CDR3: CASAVSGDSYEQYF. Written as DNA, the CDR3 is TGCGCCAGCGCCGTGAGCGGGGACTCCTACGAGCAGTACTTC.